Sequencing of this TCR beta chain was carried out in a study of blood T cell repertoires in COVID-19. Study context: Samples taken during acute and convalescent COVID-19 were collected in the United States, Italy and Spain. From T cells, B-cell-depleted T cells, or PBMCs came the material, which was cDNA or gDNA.

The CDR3 consists of 14 residues. The germline CDR1 and CDR2 sequences are GTSNPN and SVGIG (reference sequence). V was clipped by 2 bases and J by 6 bases, with 16 bases between them. The method was immunoSEQ multiplex PCR; TCRdb's version includes in-frame clones alone and lacks a portion of them. The sample shows 70,000 to 90,000 clones, roughly 80% of them seen only once. This clone occurred a few times. The sequencing sample was made of peripheral blood. This chain uses TRBV30 with TRBJ1-1, with D maybe TRBD1 (6 bases). This receptor was taken from a woman in her sixties with acute or convalescent COVID-19. CDR3 nucleotides: TGTGCCTGGAGTCCCGGGGGGCGCTTACCTGAAGCTTTCTTT. Amino acid sequence: CAWSPGGRLPEAFF.